These 20 T cell receptor beta chains came from one sample sequenced in a study of T cell repertoires in cytomegalovirus infection. Each CDR3 protein is one row after TCRdb ran MiXCR on the reads. The data contain fewer than 350,000 distinct CDR3 sequences, around a tenth of them singletons. The sample taken for sequencing was PBMCs. These receptors were collected from a human donor in good health (CMV status not recorded). Some clones in this sample may be carry-over from other donors' samples.

The rearrangement joins TRBV28 to TRBJ1-5, with a possible D match to TRBD1 (5 bases). The germline V gene encodes CDR1 MDHEN and CDR2 SYDVKM. Trimming cost V 8 bases and J 2 bases, with 16 bases left between them. The CDR3 has 15 residues. The CDR3 reads CASRPQGEGNQPQHF. The CDR3 region has the DNA TGTGCCAGCCGGCCCCAGGGTGAAGGCAATCAGCCCCAGCATTTT.

This clonotype was detected ten times or more. This chain links TRBV7-2 with TRBJ1-1; D may be TRBD1 (6 bases). Looked up from germline, CDR1 is SGHTA and CDR2 is FQGNSA. This CDR3 has 14 residues. V lost 3 bases, J lost 0 bases, and 8 bases lay in between. The DNA for the CDR3 is TGTGCCAGCAGCTTGACAGGAGTGAACACTGAAGCTTTCTTT. Translated, it gives CASSLTGVNTEAFF. Drawing the rest from reference TRBV7-2 and TRBJ1-1, the complete variable domain is GAGVSQSPSNKVTEKGKDVELRCDPISGHTALYWYRQSLGQGLEFLIYFQGNSAPDKSGLPSDRFSAERTGGSVSTLTIQRTQQEDSAVYLCASSLTGVNTEAFFGQGTRLTVV.

This clonotype was detected ten times or more. This chain links TRBV23-1 with TRBJ2-1; D might be TRBD1 (5 bases). TRBV23-1 is an ORF, with its function uncertain. There are 15 residues in the CDR3. V was pared by 5 bases and J by 0 bases, with 11 bases between. The DNA of the CDR3 is TGCGCCAGCAGTTCACGACAGTGCTCCTACAATGAGCAGTTCTTC. Protein: CASSSRQCSYNEQFF.

This chain connects TRBV6-6 to TRBJ2-2, with D possibly TRBD1 on 6 matching bases. The germline V and J ends were trimmed by 1 base and 5 bases, with 11 bases remaining between them. Germline CDR1 and CDR2: MNHNY and SVGAGI (reference sequence). The CDR3 length is 15 residues. The CDR3 region has the DNA TGTGCCAGCAGTTACTTACCGCAGGGGACCGGGGAGCTGTTTTTT. It translates to CASSYLPQGTGELFF.

This clonotype was seen just once. V usage is TRBV5-1 and J usage is TRBJ2-6; D is unresolved. The V gene lost 0 bases and the J gene lost 7 bases, with 14 bases spanning the gap. The CDR3 is 16 residues long. Germline V gene lookup returns CDR1 SGHRS and CDR2 YFSETQ. Written as DNA, the CDR3 is TGCGCCAGCAGCTTGGCCAAGGTCGTAGGTGCCAACGTCCTGACTTTC. Amino acids: CASSLAKVVGANVLTF.

This clonotype occurred many times. The V and J genes are TRBV5-6 and TRBJ2-5; 12 bases fit TRBD2. V was pared by 6 bases and J by 1 base, with 7 bases of the junction left unmatched. The CDR3 spans 16 residues. Germline CDR1 is SGHDT and CDR2 is YYEEEE. This chain's CDR3 is CASTSLAGGLQETQYF. The CDR3 bases are TGTGCCAGCACCTCCCTAGCGGGGGGGCTCCAAGAGACCCAGTACTTC. Based on the CDR3 plus reference TRBV5-6 and TRBJ2-5, the full variable domain is DAGVTQSPTHLIKTRGQQVTLRCSPKSGHDTVSWYQQALGQGPQFIFQYYEEEERQRGNFPDRFSGHQFPNYSSELNVNALLLGDSALYLCASTSLAGGLQETQYFGPGTRLLVL.

At least ten counts were recorded for this clonotype. V gene TRBV20-1 combines with J gene TRBJ2-2; D gene ambiguous. Between the trimmed V and J ends, which lost 3 bases and 7 bases, there was a span of 9 bases. The CDR3 has 12 amino acids. Germline CDR1 DFQATT, CDR2 SNEGSKA (reference sequence). The CDR3 coding sequence is TGCAGTGCTAGTGAGAGGTTCGGGGAGCTGTTTTTT. Amino acid sequence: CSASERFGELFF.

This clonotype was detected many times. This chain uses TRBV7-9 with TRBJ1-2; the D is unclear. This CDR3 is built from 13 residues. V lost 6 bases, J lost 5 bases, and 13 bases lay in between. Germline assignment: CDR1 SEHNR and CDR2 FQNEAQ (reference sequence). The CDR3 nucleotides are TGTGCCAGCAGGACCCCGGCGGGGTATGGCTACACCTTC. Its protein product is CASRTPAGYGYTF.

This clonotype was detected many times. The chain recombines TRBV19 with TRBJ1-1; no reliable D call. Between the trimmed V and J ends, which lost 5 bases and 6 bases, there was a span of 19 bases. Germline V gene data show CDR1 as LNHDA and CDR2 as SQIVND (reference sequence). The length of the CDR3 is 15 residues. The CDR3 bases are TGTGCCAGTAGTGTTCGGACTGTACGTATGGCTGAAGCTTTCTTT. Translating it yields CASSVRTVRMAEAFF. Full variable domain (remainder filled in from reference TRBV19 and TRBJ1-1): DGGITQSPKYLFRKEGQNVTLSCEQNLNHDAMYWYRQDPGQGLRLIYYSQIVNDFQKGDIAEGYSVSREKKESFPLTVTSAQKNPTAFYLCASSVRTVRMAEAFFGQGTRLTVV.

The J gene is TRBJ2-1, the V gene TRBV7-8, with 10 bases lining up with TRBD2. Germline V gene lookup returns CDR1 SGHVS and CDR2 FQNEAQ. This CDR3 comprises 16 residues. The V gene end was trimmed by 0 bases and the J gene end by 7 bases; junction bases not matched to a gene: 6. In nucleotides, the CDR3 is TGTGCCAGCAGCTTAGCGCGGCTAGCGGGGGTGAATGAGCAGTTCTTC. Its protein is CASSLARLAGVNEQFF.

The J gene is TRBJ1-2, the V gene TRBV15; possibly TRBD1 for D (5 bases). The CDR3 consists of 14 residues. The germline V gene encodes CDR1 LNHNV and CDR2 YYDKDF (reference sequence). V lost 0 bases to trimming and J lost 4 bases, with 9 bases between them. The CDR3 region has the DNA TGTGCCACCAGCAGAGACCGGGGCTCCTATGGCTACACCTTC. This gives the protein CATSRDRGSYGYTF.

This clonotype was recorded many times. V gene TRBV7-2 combines with J gene TRBJ2-1; D possibly corresponds to TRBD2 (6 bases). The germline V gene has CDR1 SGHTA and CDR2 FQGNSA. V was clipped by 4 bases and J by 4 bases, with 11 bases between them. This CDR3 has 14 residues. CDR3 sequence: CASSSRAGYNEQFF. CDR3 bases: TGTGCCAGCAGCTCGAGGGCGGGATACAATGAGCAGTTCTTC.

The genes are TRBV28 and TRBJ2-7; 9 bases fit TRBD2. V shed 8 bases, J shed 7 bases, and the junction held 6 bases outside the gene matches. This CDR3 comprises 12 residues. Germline V gene lookup returns CDR1 MDHEN and CDR2 SYDVKM. DNA for the CDR3: TGTGCCAGCGCTAGCGGGATAGGGGAGCAGTACTTC. It is translated as CASASGIGEQYF.

This chain uses TRBV19 with TRBJ2-1; D is unresolved. Per the germline V gene, CDR1 is LNHDA and CDR2 is SQIVND (reference sequence). V was trimmed by 5 bases and J by 10 bases, leaving 9 bases between them. The CDR3 is 11 residues long. The CDR3 bases are TGTGCCAGTAGTCCGACCGAGGAGCAGTTCTTC. It encodes CASSPTEEQFF.

A few counts support this clonotype. The DNA for the CDR3 is TGTGCCAGTAGTCGAAAGACCGGGGAGCTGTTTTTT. Protein sequence: CASSRKTGELFF. The chain couples TRBV19 to TRBJ2-2; D gene ambiguous. V was cut by 5 bases and J by 5 bases, with 6 bases left in between. This CDR3 has 12 residues. Germline assignment: CDR1 LNHDA and CDR2 SQIVND (reference sequence).

CDR3 nucleotide sequence: TGTGCCAGCAGCGTCGAGGCTAGCGCATACAATGAGCAGTTCTTC. Protein: CASSVEASAYNEQFF. The rearrangement links TRBV7-3 to TRBJ2-1; TRBD2 might be the D (6 bases). The V gene lost 5 bases and the J gene lost 4 bases, with 15 bases spanning the gap. The germline CDR1 and CDR2 sequences are SGHTA and FQGTGA. This CDR3 is 15 amino acids long. Supplemented by reference TRBV7-3 and TRBJ2-1, the full variable domain reads GAGVSQTPSNKVTEKGKYVELRCDPISGHTALYWYRQSLGQGPEFLIYFQGTGAADDSGLPNDRFFAVRPEGSVSTLKIQRTERGDSAVYLCASSVEASAYNEQFFGPGTRLTVL.

This clonotype was detected many times. The V call is TRBV28, the J call TRBJ2-3, with 9 bases identical to TRBD1. The trim removed 5 bases at V and 1 base at J, leaving 10 bases unmatched. This CDR3 comprises 17 residues. Per the germline V gene, CDR1 is MDHEN and CDR2 is SYDVKM. CDR3 in amino acids: CASSPSLRDRGTDTQYF. In DNA, the CDR3 is TGTGCCAGCAGTCCATCCCTCCGGGACAGGGGCACAGATACGCAGTATTTT.

This clonotype was seen at least ten times. This chain joins TRBV7-9 and TRBJ2-3, with 9 bases identical to TRBD1. CDR3 length: 17 residues. J was trimmed by 2 bases and V by 3 bases; bases with no gene match: 9. Germline values: CDR1 SEHNR, CDR2 FQNEAQ (reference sequence). CDR3 coding DNA: TGTGCCAGCAGCTTGGCCTGGGACAGGGAGTTCACAGATACGCAGTATTTT. Translating gives CASSLAWDREFTDTQYF.

This chain joins TRBV20-1 and TRBJ1-5; D remains ambiguous. V lost 4 bases, J lost 0 bases, and 19 bases lay in between. The germline gives CDR1 DFQATT, CDR2 SNEGSKA (reference sequence). This CDR3 region has 17 residues. CDR3 in amino acids: CSAKVGSGEYSNQPQHF. CDR3 DNA: TGCAGTGCTAAAGTAGGGTCTGGGGAATATAGCAATCAGCCCCAGCATTTT.

V usage is TRBV20-1 and J usage is TRBJ1-2; 10 bases map to TRBD1. Germline loops: CDR1 DFQATT, CDR2 SNEGSKA (reference sequence). The V gene end was trimmed by 6 bases and the J gene end by 7 bases; junction bases not matched to a gene: 8. The CDR3 extends over 13 amino acids. Here the CDR3 DNA reads TGCAGTGCGCGTGGGACAGGGGAGTTTGGCTACACCTTC. Its translation is CSARGTGEFGYTF.